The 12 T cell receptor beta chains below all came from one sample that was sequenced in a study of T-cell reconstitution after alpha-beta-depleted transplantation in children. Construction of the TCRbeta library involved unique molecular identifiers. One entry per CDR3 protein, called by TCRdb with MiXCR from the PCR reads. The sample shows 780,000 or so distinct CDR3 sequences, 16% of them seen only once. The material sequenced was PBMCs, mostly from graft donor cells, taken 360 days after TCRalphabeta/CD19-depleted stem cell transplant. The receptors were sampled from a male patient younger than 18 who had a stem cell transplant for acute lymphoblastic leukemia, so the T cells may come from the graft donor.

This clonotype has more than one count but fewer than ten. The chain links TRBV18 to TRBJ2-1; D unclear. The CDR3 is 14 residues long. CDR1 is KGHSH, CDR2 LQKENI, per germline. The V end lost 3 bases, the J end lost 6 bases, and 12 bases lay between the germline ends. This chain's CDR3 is CASSPIFRPNEQFF. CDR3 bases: TGTGCCAGCTCACCGATTTTCAGACCCAATGAGCAGTTCTTC.

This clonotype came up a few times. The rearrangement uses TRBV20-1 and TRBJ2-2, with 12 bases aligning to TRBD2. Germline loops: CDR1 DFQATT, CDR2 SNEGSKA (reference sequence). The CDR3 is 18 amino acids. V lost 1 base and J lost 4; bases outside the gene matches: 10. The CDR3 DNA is TGCAGTGCTAGAGCCCTCGAGACTAGCGGGAGAGGCACCGGGGAGCTGTTTTTT. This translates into CSARALETSGRGTGELFF.

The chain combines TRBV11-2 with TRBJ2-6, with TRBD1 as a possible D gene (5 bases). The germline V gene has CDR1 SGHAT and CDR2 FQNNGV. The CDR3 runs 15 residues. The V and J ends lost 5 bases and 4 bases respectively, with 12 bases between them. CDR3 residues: CASSEGVPGANVLTF. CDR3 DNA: TGTGCCAGCAGCGAAGGGGTCCCCGGGGCCAACGTCCTGACTTTC. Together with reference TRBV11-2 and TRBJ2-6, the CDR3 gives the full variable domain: EAGVAQSPRYKIIEKRQSVAFWCNPISGHATLYWYQQILGQGPKLLIQFQNNGVVDDSQLPKDRFSAERLKGVDSTLKIQPAKLEDSAVYLCASSEGVPGANVLTFGAGSRLTVL.

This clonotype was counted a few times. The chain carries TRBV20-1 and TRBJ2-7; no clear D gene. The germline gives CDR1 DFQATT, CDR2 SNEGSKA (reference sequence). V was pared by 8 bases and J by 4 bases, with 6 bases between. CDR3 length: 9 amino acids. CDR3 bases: TGCAGTCTCGATTACGAGCAGTACTTC. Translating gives CSLDYEQYF.

The CDR3 protein is CASIGLAGWRETQYF. DNA of the CDR3: TGTGCCAGCATAGGACTAGCGGGATGGAGGGAGACCCAGTACTTC. The V gene is TRBV2, the J gene TRBJ2-5; 12 positions agree with TRBD2. Germline V CDR1 and CDR2: SNHLY, FYNNEI. This CDR3 is built from 15 residues. Trimming at V came to 7 bases and at J to 5 bases, leaving 8 bases not matched to a gene.

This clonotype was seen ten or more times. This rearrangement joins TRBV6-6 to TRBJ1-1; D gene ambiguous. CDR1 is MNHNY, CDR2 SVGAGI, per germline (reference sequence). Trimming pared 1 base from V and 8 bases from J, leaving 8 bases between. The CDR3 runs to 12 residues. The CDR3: CASSYYSGEAFF. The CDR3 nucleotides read TGTGCCAGCAGTTACTATTCAGGAGAAGCTTTCTTT.

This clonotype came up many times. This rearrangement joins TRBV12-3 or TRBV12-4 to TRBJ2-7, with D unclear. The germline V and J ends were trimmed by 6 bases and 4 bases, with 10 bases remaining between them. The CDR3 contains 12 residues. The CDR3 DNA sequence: TGTGCCAGCAGCCCCAGTGTGTACGAGCAGTACTTC. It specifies CASSPSVYEQYF.

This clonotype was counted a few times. Here the CDR3 reads CASSLFDFQETQYF. The CDR3 DNA is TGTGCCAGCAGTTTATTCGACTTCCAAGAGACCCAGTACTTC. The chain links TRBV28 to TRBJ2-5, with D uncertain. This CDR3 is 14 amino acids long. V was trimmed by 1 base and J by 1 base, leaving 7 bases between them. Germline V gene lookup returns CDR1 MDHEN and CDR2 SYDVKM. Based on the CDR3 plus reference TRBV28 and TRBJ2-5, the full variable domain is DVKVTQSSRYLVKRTGEKVFLECVQDMDHENMFWYRQDPGLGLRLIYFSYDVKMKEKGDIPEGYSVSREKKERFSLILESASTNQTSMYLCASSLFDFQETQYFGPGTRLLVL.

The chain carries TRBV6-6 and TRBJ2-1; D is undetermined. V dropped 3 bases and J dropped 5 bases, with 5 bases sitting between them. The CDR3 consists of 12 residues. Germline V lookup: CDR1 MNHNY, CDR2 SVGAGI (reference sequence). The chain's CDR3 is CASSYGDNEQFF. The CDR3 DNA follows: TGTGCCAGCAGTTATGGGGACAATGAGCAGTTCTTC.

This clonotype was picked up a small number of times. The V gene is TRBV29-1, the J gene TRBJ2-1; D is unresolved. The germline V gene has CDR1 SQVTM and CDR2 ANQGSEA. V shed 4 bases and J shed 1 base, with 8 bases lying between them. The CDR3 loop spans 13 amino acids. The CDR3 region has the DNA TGCAGCGTTGTCCCAGGTTCCTACAATGAGCAGTTCTTC. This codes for CSVVPGSYNEQFF.

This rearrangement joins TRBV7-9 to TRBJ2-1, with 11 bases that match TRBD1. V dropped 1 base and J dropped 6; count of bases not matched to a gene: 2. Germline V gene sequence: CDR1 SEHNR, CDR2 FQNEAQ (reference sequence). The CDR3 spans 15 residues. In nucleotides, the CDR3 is TGTGCCAGCAGCTTAGTCGGACAGGGGGCCAATGAGCAGTTCTTC. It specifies CASSLVGQGANEQFF.

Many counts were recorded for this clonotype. The DNA of the CDR3 is TGCGCCAGCAGCTTGGAGCAGGGGAGCTCTGGAAACACCATATATTTT. Amino acids: CASSLEQGSSGNTIYF. J is TRBJ1-3 and V is TRBV5-1; D possibly corresponds to TRBD1 (6 bases). Germline assignment: CDR1 SGHRS and CDR2 YFSETQ. V was pared by 0 bases and J by 0 bases, with 10 bases between. The CDR3 totals 16 residues.